A selection of T cell receptor beta chains follows, all from one sample in a study of blood T cell repertoires in COVID-19. Repertoires were generated with immunoSEQ multiplex PCR, while TCRdb's copy carries only in-frame clones and drops some. The table lists about 110,000 clones, approximately 65% of them singletons. Sequenced sample: peripheral blood. The receptor set was obtained from a woman aged 55-69 years with acute or convalescent COVID-19. Both conserved end residues are part of each CDR3. The order of the fields is V gene, clone size, J gene, D gene, CDR3 protein, CDR3 DNA. D genes are given only for firm matches. A row's size may be missing; if present it is once, few, many or a size class.

>TRBV5-1|.|TRBJ2-5|.
CASSLNSNGETQYF
TGCGCCAGCAGTCTGAACTCTAATGGAGAGACCCAGTACTTC
>TRBV7-9|.|TRBJ1-2|TRBD1
CASSRDRDYGYTF
TGTGCCAGCAGCCGCGACAGGGACTATGGCTACACCTTC
>TRBV19|few|TRBJ1-3|TRBD1
CASSISTGGRSGNTIYF
TGTGCCAGTAGTATCTCGACAGGGGGTAGGTCTGGAAACACCATATATTTT
>TRBV6-1|few|TRBJ1-2|.
CASSEQIAGVFYGYTF
TGTGCCAGCAGTGAGCAGATAGCTGGAGTGTTTTATGGCTACACCTTC
>TRBV25-1|.|TRBJ1-2|.
CASSDRYYGYTF
TGTGCCAGCAGTGATCGGTACTATGGCTACACCTTC
>TRBV25-1|once|TRBJ2-7|.
CASSEVERSYEQYF
TGTGCCAGCAGTGAGGTGGAGCGTAGCTACGAGCAGTACTTC
>TRBV10-3|.|TRBJ1-6|.
CAISVGQDNSPLHF
TGTGCCATCAGTGTTGGGCAAGATAATTCACCCCTCCACTTT
>TRBV4-2|.|TRBJ2-1|TRBD2
CASSQQTSGGGIGEQFF
TGTGCCAGCAGCCAACAGACTAGCGGGGGGGGGATTGGTGAGCAGTTCTTC
>TRBV2|few|TRBJ1-5|.
CATSGDGNQPQHF
TGTGCCACCTCAGGGGATGGCAATCAGCCCCAGCATTTT
>TRBV18|.|TRBJ1-2|.
CASSPSTSNYGYTF
TGTGCCAGCTCACCCTCGACATCTAACTATGGCTACACCTTC
>TRBV19|.|TRBJ1-5|.
CASSVGGTYSNQPQHF
TGTGCCAGTAGTGTGGGGGGGACTTATAGCAATCAGCCCCAGCATTTT
>TRBV6-1|many|TRBJ1-5|.
CASSERIRTAANQPQHF
TGTGCCAGCAGTGAACGCATACGGACAGCAGCCAATCAGCCCCAGCATTTT
>TRBV5-5|.|TRBJ1-5|.
CASSPDFSNQPQHF
TGTGCCAGCAGCCCGGACTTTAGCAATCAGCCCCAGCATTTT
>TRBV7-2|.|TRBJ1-1|TRBD1
CASRPDRGLNTEAFF
TGTGCCAGCAGACCTGACAGGGGGCTGAACACTGAAGCTTTCTTT
>TRBV9|few|TRBJ1-5|.
CASSVPQSNQPQHF
TGTGCCAGCAGCGTACCGCAGAGCAATCAGCCCCAGCATTTT
>TRBV19|.|TRBJ1-5|TRBD1
CASRTGTGLNQPQHF
TGTGCCAGTAGGACCGGGACAGGGCTGAATCAGCCCCAGCATTTT
>TRBV19|.|TRBJ2-5|.
CASSITGRETQYF
TGTGCCAGTAGTATCACAGGCCGGGAGACCCAGTACTTC
>TRBV11-1|.|TRBJ2-7|.
CASSLLGPYYEQYF
TGTGCCAGCAGCTTATTGGGCCCCTACTACGAGCAGTACTTC